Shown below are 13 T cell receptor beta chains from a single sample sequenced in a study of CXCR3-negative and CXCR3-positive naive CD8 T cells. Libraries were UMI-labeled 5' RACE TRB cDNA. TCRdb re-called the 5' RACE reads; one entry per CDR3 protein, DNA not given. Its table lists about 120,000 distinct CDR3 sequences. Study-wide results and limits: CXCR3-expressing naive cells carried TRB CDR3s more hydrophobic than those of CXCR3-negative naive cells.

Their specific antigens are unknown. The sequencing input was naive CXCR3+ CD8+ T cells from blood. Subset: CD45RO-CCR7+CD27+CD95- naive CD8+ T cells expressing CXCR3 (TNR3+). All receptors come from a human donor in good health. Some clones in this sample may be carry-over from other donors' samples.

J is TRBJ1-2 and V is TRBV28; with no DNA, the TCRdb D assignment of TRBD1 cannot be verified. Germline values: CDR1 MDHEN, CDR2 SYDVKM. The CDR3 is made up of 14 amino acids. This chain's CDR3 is CASSNIRDYYGYTF.

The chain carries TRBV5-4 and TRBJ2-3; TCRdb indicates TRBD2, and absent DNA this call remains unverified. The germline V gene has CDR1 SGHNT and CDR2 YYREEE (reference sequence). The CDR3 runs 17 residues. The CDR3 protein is CASSSAPGLAREDTQYF.

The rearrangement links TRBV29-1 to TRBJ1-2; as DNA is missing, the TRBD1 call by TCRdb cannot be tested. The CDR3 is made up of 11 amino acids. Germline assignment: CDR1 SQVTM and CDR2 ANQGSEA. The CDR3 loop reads CSAETGNGYTF.

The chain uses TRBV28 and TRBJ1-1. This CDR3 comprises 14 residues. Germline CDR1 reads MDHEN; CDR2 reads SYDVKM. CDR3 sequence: CASTPWRKNTEAFF.

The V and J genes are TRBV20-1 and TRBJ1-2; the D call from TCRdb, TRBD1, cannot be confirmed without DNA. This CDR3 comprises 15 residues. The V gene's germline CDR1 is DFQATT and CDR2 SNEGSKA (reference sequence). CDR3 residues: CSARGTQGVVDGYTF.

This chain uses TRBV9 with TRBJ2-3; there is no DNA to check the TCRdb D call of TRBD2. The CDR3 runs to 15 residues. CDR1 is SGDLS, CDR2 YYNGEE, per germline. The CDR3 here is CASSGQRGRGDTQYF.

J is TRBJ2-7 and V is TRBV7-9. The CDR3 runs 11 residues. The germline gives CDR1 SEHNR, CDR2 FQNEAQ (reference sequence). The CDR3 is CASSLGIEQYF.

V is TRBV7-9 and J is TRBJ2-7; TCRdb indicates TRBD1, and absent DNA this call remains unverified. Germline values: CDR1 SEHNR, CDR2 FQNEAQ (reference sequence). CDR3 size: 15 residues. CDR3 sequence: CASSRDSASSYEQYF.

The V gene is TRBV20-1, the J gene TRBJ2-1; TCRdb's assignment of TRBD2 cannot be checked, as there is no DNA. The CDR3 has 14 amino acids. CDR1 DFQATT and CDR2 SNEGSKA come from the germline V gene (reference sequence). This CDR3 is CSAKKVPGSDEQFF.

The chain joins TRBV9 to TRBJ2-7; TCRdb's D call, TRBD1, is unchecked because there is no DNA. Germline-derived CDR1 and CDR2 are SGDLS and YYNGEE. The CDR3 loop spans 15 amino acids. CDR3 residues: CASSVTGTATYEQYF. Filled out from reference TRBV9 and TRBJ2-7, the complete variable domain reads DSGVTQTPKHLITATGQRVTLRCSPRSGDLSVYWYQQSLDQGLQFLIQYYNGEERAKGNILERFSAQQFPDLHSELNLSSLELGDSALYFCASSVTGTATYEQYFGPGTRLTVT.

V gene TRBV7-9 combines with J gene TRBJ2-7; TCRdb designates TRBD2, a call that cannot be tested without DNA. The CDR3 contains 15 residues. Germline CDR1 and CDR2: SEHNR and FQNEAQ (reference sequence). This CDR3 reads CASSSPSGGTYEQYF.

CDR3 region: CASSLDGTSGNEQFF. The chain is built from TRBV7-7 and TRBJ2-1; as DNA is missing, the TRBD2 call by TCRdb cannot be tested. CDR3 length: 15 amino acids. Looked up from germline, CDR1 is SSHAT and CDR2 is FNYEAQ (reference sequence).

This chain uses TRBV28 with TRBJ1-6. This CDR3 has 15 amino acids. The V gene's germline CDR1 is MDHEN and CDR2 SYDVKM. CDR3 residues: CASIPHLSSDSPLHF. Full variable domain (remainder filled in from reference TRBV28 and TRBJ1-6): DVKVTQSSRYLVKRTGEKVFLECVQDMDHENMFWYRQDPGLGLRLIYFSYDVKMKEKGDIPEGYSVSREKKERFSLILESASTNQTSMYLCASIPHLSSDSPLHFGNGTRLTVT.